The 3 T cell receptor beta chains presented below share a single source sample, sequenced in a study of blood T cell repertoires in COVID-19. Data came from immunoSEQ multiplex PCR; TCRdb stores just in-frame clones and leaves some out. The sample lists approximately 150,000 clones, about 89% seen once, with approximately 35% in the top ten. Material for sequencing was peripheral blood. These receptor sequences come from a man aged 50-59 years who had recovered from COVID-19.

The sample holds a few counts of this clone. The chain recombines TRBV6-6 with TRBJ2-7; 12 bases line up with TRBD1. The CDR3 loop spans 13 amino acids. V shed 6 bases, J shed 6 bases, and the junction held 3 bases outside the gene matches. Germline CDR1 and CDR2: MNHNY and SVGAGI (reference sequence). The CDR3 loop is CASSGTGGVEQYF. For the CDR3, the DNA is TGTGCCAGCAGCGGGACAGGGGGCGTCGAGCAGTACTTC.

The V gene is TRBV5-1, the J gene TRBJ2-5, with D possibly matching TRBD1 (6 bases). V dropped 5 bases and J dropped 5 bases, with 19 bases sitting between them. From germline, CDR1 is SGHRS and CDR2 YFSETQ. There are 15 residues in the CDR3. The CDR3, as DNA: TGCGCCAGCAGTAAGCTTGGGCCTGGGGGCGAGACCCAGTACTTC. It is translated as CASSKLGPGGETQYF.

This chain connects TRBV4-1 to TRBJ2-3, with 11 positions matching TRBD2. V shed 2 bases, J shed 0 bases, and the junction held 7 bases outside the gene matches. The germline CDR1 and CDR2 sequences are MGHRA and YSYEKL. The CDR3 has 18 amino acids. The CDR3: CASSQIGTSGTSTDTQYF. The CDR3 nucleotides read TGCGCCAGCAGCCAAATAGGGACTAGCGGCACTAGCACAGATACGCAGTATTTT.